This T cell receptor beta chain was found in a study of T cell responses to AZD1222 COVID-19 vaccine. Whole-study results and caveats: There were vaccine-associated CD4 TCRs across spike, dominant at 160-218 and 743-854. Receipt of two AZD1222 doses was followed by a rise in Spike-specific TCR breadth and depth. Possibly, clonal diversity was underestimated; donors were largely white British and included more females.

Pooled in the analysis were second doses at about 4 or about 12 weeks. A word on this clone: Its antigen is still unknown.

CDR3 length: 16 amino acids. Germline CDR1 SGHTS, CDR2 YDEGEE. The junction had 9 bases not matched to a gene; V was cut back by 4 bases and J by 3 bases. Profiling relied on immunoSEQ multiplex PCR, and the TCRdb table lists in-frame clones only, not all of them. The sample includes some 120,000 clones, roughly 87% of them seen just once. The specimen was peripheral blood, collected 28 days after the second AZD1222 dose. The clonotype comes from an adult who received the AZD1222 COVID-19 vaccine. The chain combines TRBV5-8 with TRBJ1-5; 8 nucleotides align to TRBD1. The CDR3 region has the DNA TGTGCCAGCAGCCCGTCCCGGGACAGGTTCAATCAGCCCCAGCATTTT. Its translation is CASSPSRDRFNQPQHF.